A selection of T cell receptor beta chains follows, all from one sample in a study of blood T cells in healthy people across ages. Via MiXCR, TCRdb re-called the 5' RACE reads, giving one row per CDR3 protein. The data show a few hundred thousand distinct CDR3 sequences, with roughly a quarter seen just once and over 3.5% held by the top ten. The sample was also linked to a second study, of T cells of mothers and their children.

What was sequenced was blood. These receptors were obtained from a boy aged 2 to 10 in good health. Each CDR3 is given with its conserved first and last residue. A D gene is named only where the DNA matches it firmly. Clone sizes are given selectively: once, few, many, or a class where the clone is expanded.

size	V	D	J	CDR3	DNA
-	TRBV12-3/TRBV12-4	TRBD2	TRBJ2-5	CASSFGLAGEGETQYF	TGTGCCAGCAGTTTTGGACTAGCGGGAGAGGGAGAGACCCAGTACTTC
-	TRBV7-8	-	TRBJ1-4	CASSTHTATNEKLFF	TGTGCCAGCAGCACGCACACAGCAACTAATGAAAAACTGTTTTTT
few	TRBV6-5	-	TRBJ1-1	CASQGAMPNTEAFF	TGTGCCAGCCAAGGGGCGATGCCGAACACTGAAGCTTTCTTT
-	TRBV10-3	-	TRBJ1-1	CAISDGGSYTEAFF	TGTGCCATCAGTGATGGGGGGTCTTACACTGAAGCTTTCTTT
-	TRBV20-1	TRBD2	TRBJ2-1	CSARPSGRNEQFF	TGCAGTGCTAGGCCTAGCGGGAGGAATGAGCAGTTCTTC
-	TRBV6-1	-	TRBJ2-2	CASGLGGPGTGELFF	TGTGCCAGCGGCCTGGGGGGCCCGGGCACCGGGGAGCTGTTTTTT
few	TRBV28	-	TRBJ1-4	CASSPYRATNEKLFF	TGTGCCAGCAGTCCCTACAGAGCAACTAATGAAAAACTGTTTTTT
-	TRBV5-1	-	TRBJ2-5	CASSLGGGLEAQYF	TGCGCCAGCAGCTTGGGAGGTGGATTAGAGGCCCAGTACTTC
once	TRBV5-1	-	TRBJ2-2	CASSLAVRPGELFF	TGCGCCAGCAGCTTAGCCGTTCGGCCCGGGGAGCTGTTTTTT
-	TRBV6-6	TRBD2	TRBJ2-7	CASSNSGSSYEQYF	TGTGCCAGCAGTAATAGCGGGAGCTCCTACGAGCAGTACTTC
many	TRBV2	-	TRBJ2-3	CASRMEVGPTDTQYF	TGTGCCAGCAGGATGGAGGTGGGCCCCACAGATACGCAGTATTTT
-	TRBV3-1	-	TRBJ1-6	CASSQERGGYNSPLHF	TGTGCCAGCAGCCAAGAGCGGGGGGGGTATAATTCACCCCTCCACTTT
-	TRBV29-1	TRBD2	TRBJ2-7	CSAAGTSGKSSYEQYF	TGCAGCGCCGCCGGGACTAGCGGGAAGAGCTCCTACGAGCAGTACTTC
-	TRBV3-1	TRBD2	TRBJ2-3	CASGGRGTDTQYF	TGTGCCTCGGGAGGGAGGGGCACAGATACGCAGTATTTT
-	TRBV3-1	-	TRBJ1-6	CASSATGYSPLHF	TGTGCCAGCAGTGCAACAGGTTATTCACCCCTCCACTTT
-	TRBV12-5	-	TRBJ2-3	CASGLTGRSTDTQYF	TGTGCTAGTGGTTTGACGGGACGGAGCACAGATACGCAGTATTTT
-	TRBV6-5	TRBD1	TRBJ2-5	CVSSYSGTAQETQYF	TGTGTCAGCAGTTACTCAGGGACAGCCCAAGAGACCCAGTACTTC
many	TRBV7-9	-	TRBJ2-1	CASSFNEQFF	TGTGCCAGCAGCTTTAATGAGCAGTTCTTC
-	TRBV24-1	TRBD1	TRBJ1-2	CATSDGTGGNGYTF	TGCGCCACCAGTGATGGGACAGGAGGGAATGGCTACACCTTC
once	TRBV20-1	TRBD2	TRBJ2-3	CSARKPSGGLSTDTQYF	TGCAGTGCTAGAAAGCCCAGCGGGGGCCTTAGCACAGATACGCAGTATTTT
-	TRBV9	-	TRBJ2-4	CASSPAPLAKNIQYF	TGTGCCAGCAGCCCCGCACCGCTGGCCAAAAACATTCAGTACTTC
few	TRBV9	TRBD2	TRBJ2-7	CASSGLGLAPTYEQYF	TGTGCCAGCAGCGGACTCGGACTAGCCCCAACGTACGAGCAGTACTTC
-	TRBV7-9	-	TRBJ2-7	CASSLKAEYYEQYF	TGTGCTAGCAGCTTAAAGGCGGAGTACTACGAGCAGTACTTC
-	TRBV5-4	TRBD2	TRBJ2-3	CASSPSGGATDTQYF	TGTGCCAGCAGCCCTAGCGGGGGGGCCACAGATACGCAGTATTTT
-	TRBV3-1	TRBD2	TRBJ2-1	CASSRLTSVGYNEQFF	TGTGCCAGCAGCCGGTTGACTAGCGTGGGGTACAATGAGCAGTTCTTC
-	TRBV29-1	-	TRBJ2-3	CSVNFGSSSRVPDTQYF	TGCAGCGTCAACTTCGGGAGTTCTAGCAGGGTACCAGATACGCAGTATTTT
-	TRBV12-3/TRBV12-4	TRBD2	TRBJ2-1	CASSPRLAGRVKNEQFF	TGTGCCAGCAGTCCGAGACTAGCGGGAAGGGTGAAAAATGAGCAGTTCTTC
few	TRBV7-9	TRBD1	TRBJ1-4	CASSSRPRTGGGEKLFF	TGTGCCAGCAGCTCCCGTCCGCGGACAGGGGGAGGAGAAAAACTGTTTTTT
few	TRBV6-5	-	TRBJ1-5	CASSPLRDSNQPQHF	TGTGCCAGCAGTCCCCTTAGGGATAGCAATCAGCCCCAGCATTTT
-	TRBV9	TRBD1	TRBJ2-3	CASSARDRGSTDTQYF	TGTGCCAGCAGCGCCAGGGACAGGGGTAGCACAGATACGCAGTATTTT
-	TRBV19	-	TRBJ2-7	CASSIFWGRYEQYF	TGTGCCAGTAGTATCTTCTGGGGCCGGTACGAGCAGTACTTC
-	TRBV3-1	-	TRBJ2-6	CASSHRSGANVLTF	TGTGCCAGCAGTCACCGCTCTGGGGCCAACGTCCTGACTTTC
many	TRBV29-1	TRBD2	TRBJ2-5	CSAVGGGVETQYF	TGCAGCGCCGTCGGGGGGGGTGTGGAGACCCAGTACTTC
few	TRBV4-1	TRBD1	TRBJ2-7	CASSQDPRGSEQYF	TGCGCCAGCAGCCAAGATCCCAGGGGGTCCGAGCAGTACTTC
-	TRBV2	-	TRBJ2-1	CASSEVWGAQNEQFF	TGTGCCAGCAGTGAAGTGTGGGGGGCGCAGAATGAGCAGTTCTTC
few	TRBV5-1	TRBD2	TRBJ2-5	CASSLGGTSGSETQYF	TGCGCCAGCAGCTTGGGAGGTACTAGCGGAAGCGAGACCCAGTACTTC
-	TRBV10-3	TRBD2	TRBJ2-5	CAIRVTSGGREEQYF	TGTGCCATCAGAGTTACTAGCGGTGGGCGGGAGGAGCAGTACTTC
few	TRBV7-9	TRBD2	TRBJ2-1	CASSLAAGLADNEQFF	TGTGCCAGCAGCTTAGCGGCGGGACTAGCGGACAATGAGCAGTTCTTC
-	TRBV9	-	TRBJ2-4	CASSVDWAQNIQYF	TGTGCCAGCAGCGTAGATTGGGCCCAAAACATTCAGTACTTC
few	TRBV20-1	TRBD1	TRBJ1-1	CSASQGGGQLNTEAFF	TGCAGTGCTTCCCAAGGCGGGGGACAGTTGAACACTGAAGCTTTCTTT
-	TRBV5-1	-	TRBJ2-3	CASSTGTRTDTQYF	TGCGCCAGCAGCACCGGGACACGCACAGATACGCAGTATTTT
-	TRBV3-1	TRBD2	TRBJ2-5	CASSHGGLAAQETQYF	TGTGCCAGCAGCCACGGGGGACTAGCGGCACAAGAGACCCAGTACTTC
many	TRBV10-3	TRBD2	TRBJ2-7	CATLAGGSYEQYF	TGTGCCACTTTAGCGGGAGGATCCTACGAGCAGTACTTC
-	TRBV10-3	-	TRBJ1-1	CAISEQGFNTEAFF	TGTGCCATCAGTGAACAGGGCTTCAACACTGAAGCTTTCTTT
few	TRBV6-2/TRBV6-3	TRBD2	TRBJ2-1	CATYPKGHSGTLRNEQFF	TGTGCCACCTACCCGAAGGGACATAGCGGGACCCTCAGGAATGAGCAGTTCTTC
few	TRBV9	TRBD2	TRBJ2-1	CASSVSGGANNEQFF	TGTGCCAGCAGCGTTAGCGGGGGGGCCAACAATGAGCAGTTCTTC
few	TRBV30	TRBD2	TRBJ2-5	CAWSAHRGRGVRETQYF	TGTGCCTGGAGTGCCCACCGCGGGAGGGGGGTCAGAGAGACCCAGTACTTC
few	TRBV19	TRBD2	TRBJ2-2	CASSIASGTGELFF	TGTGCCAGTAGTATCGCTAGCGGGACCGGGGAGCTGTTTTTT
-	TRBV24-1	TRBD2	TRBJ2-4	CATSDLGLAGIKNIQYF	TGTGCCACCAGTGATTTGGGGCTAGCGGGGATCAAAAACATTCAGTACTTC
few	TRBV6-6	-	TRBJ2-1	CASSYNSPNEQFF	TGTGCCAGCAGTTACAACAGCCCTAATGAGCAGTTCTTC
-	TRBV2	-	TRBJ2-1	CASSERPAAFASGQFF	TGTGCCAGCAGTGAGAGGCCCGCGGCCTTTGCATCTGGGCAGTTCTTC
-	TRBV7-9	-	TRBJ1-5	CASSLGSRGNQPQHF	TGTGCCAGCAGCTTAGGCTCCCGGGGCAATCAGCCCCAGCATTTT
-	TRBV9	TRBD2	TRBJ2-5	CASSASGAVQETQYF	TGTGCCAGCAGCGCTAGCGGGGCGGTCCAAGAGACCCAGTACTTC
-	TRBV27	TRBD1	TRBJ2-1	CASSMGQGGSLKRNEQFF	TGTGCCAGCAGTATGGGACAGGGCGGGAGTCTTAAGAGGAATGAGCAGTTCTTC
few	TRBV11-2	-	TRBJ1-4	CASSLGTAGSSTATNEKLFF	TGTGCCAGCAGCTTAGGTACGGCCGGGTCTTCAACAGCAACTAATGAAAAACTGTTTTTT
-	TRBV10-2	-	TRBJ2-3	CASRYDSLADTQYF	TGCGCCAGCAGATATGACAGCCTAGCAGATACGCAGTATTTT
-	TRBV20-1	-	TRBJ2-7	CSARDIRVGYEQYF	TGCAGTGCTAGAGATATCAGGGTAGGTTACGAGCAGTACTTC
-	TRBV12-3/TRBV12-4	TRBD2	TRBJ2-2	CASSWGLAIDTGELFF	TGTGCCAGCAGTTGGGGACTAGCTATTGACACCGGGGAGCTGTTTTTT
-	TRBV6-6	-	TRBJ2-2	CASSYEGGFAPGELFF	TGTGCCAGCAGTTACGAGGGCGGGTTCGCACCCGGGGAGCTGTTTTTT
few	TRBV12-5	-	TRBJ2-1	CASGGGQFF	TGTGCTAGTGGTGGGGGGCAGTTCTTC